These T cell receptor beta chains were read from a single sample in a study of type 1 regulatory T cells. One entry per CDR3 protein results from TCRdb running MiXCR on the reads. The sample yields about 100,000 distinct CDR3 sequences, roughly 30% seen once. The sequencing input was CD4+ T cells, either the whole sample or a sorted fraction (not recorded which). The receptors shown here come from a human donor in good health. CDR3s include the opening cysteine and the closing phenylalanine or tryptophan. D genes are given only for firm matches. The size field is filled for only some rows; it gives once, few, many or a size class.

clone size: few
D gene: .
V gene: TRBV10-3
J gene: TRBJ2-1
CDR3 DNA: TGTGCCATCGGGCGGGACCCCAACCGGGAGCAGTTCTTC
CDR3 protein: CAIGRDPNREQFF

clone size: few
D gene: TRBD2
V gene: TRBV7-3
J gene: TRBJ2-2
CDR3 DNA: TGTGCCAGCAGCCGGGGGGGTACCGGGGAGCTGTTTTTT
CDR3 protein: CASSRGGTGELFF

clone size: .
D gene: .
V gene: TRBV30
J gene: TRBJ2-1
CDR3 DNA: TGTGCCTGGGGGAAGGGGGAGCAGTTCTTC
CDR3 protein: CAWGKGEQFF

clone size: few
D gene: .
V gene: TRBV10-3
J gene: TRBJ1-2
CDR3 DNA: TGTGCCATCGGTGTGGGGACAAACGACGATGGCTACACCTTC
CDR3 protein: CAIGVGTNDDGYTF

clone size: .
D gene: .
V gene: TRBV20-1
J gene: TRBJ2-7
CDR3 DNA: TGCAGTGCTAGTCCCCAGGGCGACGGGCAGTACTTC
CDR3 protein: CSASPQGDGQYF

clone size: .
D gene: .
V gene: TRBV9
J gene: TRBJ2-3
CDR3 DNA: TGTGCCAGCAGCGACCCGTCCACAGATACGCAGTATTTT
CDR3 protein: CASSDPSTDTQYF

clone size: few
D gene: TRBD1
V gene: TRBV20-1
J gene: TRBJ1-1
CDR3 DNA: TGCAGTGCTAGAGATCCGAAACAGGGGGCGAACACTGAAGCTTTCTTT
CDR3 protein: CSARDPKQGANTEAFF

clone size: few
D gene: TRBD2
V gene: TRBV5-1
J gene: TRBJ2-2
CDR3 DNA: TGCGCCAGCAGCTTGGGACTAGCGGGAGGAGGTACCGGGGAGCTGTTTTTT
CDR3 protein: CASSLGLAGGGTGELFF

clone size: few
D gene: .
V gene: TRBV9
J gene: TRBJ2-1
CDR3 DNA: TGTGCCAGCAGCGTATCCACCCCGGATGAGCAGTTCTTC
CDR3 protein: CASSVSTPDEQFF

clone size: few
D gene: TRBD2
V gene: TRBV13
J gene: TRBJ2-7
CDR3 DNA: TGTGCCAGCAGCCCGGGACTAGCGGGACAGGGCTACTACGAGCAGTACTTC
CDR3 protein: CASSPGLAGQGYYEQYF

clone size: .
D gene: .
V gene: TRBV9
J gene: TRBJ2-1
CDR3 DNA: TGTGCCAGCAGCGCGTGGGGGGGCCCCTACAATGAGCAGTTCTTC
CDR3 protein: CASSAWGGPYNEQFF

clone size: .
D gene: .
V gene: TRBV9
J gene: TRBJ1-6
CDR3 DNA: TGTGCCAGCAGCGTAGAAGAGGGGCGAGGTTCACCCCTCCACTTT
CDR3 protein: CASSVEEGRGSPLHF

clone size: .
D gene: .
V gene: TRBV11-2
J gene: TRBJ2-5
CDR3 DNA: TGTGCCAGCAGCTTAGTTGTGGGAGAACAAGAGACCCAGTACTTC
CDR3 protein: CASSLVVGEQETQYF

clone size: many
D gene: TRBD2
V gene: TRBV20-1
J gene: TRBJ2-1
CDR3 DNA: TGCAGTGCTAACGGCGGCCTGCAGACTAGCGGGCCGAGGATATATGAGCAGTTCTTC
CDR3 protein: CSANGGLQTSGPRIYEQFF

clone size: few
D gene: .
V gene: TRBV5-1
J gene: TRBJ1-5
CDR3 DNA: TGCGCCAGCAGCTTGGGCGTGGATCAGCCCCAGCATTTT
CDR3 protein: CASSLGVDQPQHF

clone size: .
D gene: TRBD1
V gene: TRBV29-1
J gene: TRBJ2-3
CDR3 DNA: TGCAGCGTGGAGACAGGGCCAGATACGCAGTATTTT
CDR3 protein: CSVETGPDTQYF

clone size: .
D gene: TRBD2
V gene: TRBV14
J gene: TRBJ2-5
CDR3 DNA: TGTGCCAGCAGCCGACGACTAGCGGGAGGACAAGAGACCCAGTACTTC
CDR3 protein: CASSRRLAGGQETQYF

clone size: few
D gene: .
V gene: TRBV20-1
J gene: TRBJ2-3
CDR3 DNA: TGCAGTGCTAGAGATTGGTGGGGGGGACAGGCCGATAGCACAGATACGCAGTATTTT
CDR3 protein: CSARDWWGGQADSTDTQYF

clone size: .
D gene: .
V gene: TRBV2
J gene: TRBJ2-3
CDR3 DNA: TGTGCCAGCAGGAACTTCTATGGGACAGATACGCAGTATTTT
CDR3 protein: CASRNFYGTDTQYF

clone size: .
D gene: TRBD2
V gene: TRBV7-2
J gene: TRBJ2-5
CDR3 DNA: TGTGCCAGCAGCTTACTTCTACTAGCGGAGGAGACCCAGTACTTC
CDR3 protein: CASSLLLLAEETQYF

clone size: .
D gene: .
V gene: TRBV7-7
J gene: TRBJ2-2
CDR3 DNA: TGTGCCAGCAGCTTATCCAGGGGAGGGTCCGGGGAGTTGTTTTTT
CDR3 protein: CASSLSRGGSGELFF

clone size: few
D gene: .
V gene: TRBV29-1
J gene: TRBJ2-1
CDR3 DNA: TGCAGCGTTTTCCCCCAGGAGCGCTCCTACAATGAGCAGTTCTTC
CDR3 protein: CSVFPQERSYNEQFF

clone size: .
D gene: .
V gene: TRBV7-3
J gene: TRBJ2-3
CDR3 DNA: TGTGCCAGCAGCTTAAATGCCCTAGCCGCAGATACGCAGTATTTT
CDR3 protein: CASSLNALAADTQYF

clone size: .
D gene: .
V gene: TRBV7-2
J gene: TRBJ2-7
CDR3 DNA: TGTGCCAGCAGCTTAAATCGGCAGGGGAGCGAGCAGTACTTC
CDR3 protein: CASSLNRQGSEQYF

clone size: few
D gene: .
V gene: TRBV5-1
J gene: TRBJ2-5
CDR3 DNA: TGCGCCAGCAGCTTGGGAATTGTCGGGGGCCAGGGCGAGACCCAGTACTTC
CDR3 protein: CASSLGIVGGQGETQYF

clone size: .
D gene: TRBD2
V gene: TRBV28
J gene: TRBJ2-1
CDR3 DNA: TGTGCCAGCAGTTTTCTTCGGGCCCCGCGGACTAGCGGGTTCTACAATGAGCAGTTCTTC
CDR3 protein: CASSFLRAPRTSGFYNEQFF

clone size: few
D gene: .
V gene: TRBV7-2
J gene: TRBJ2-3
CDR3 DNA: TGTGCCAGCAGCCCACCGGGTCGGAGCGACACAGATACGCAGTATTTT
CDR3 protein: CASSPPGRSDTDTQYF

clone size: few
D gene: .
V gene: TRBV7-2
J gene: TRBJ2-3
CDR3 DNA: TGTGCCAGCAGCTCCCTCGGGGGACGGGATACGCAGTATTTT
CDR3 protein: CASSSLGGRDTQYF

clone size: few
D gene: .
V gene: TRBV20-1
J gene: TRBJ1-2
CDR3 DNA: TGCAGTGCTAGAGATTGGGAAGGCCAGGGGGGCTACACCTTC
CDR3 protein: CSARDWEGQGGYTF

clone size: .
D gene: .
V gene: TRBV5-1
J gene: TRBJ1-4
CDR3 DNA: TGCGCCAGCCGGGAGACCTTAACTAATGAAAAACTGTTTTTT
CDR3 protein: CASRETLTNEKLFF

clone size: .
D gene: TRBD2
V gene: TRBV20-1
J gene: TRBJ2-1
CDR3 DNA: TGCAGTGCTAGTGGGGCTAGCGGGAGTTTTGAGCAGTTCTTC
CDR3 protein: CSASGASGSFEQFF

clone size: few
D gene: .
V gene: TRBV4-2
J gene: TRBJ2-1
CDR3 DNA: TGTGCCAGCAGCCAAGTTTGGCCTAGCGATCGAGGGAATGAGCAGTTCTTC
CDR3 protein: CASSQVWPSDRGNEQFF

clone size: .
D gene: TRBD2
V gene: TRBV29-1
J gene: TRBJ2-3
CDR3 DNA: TGCAGCGCAGGCCGCGCGGGAGGCGCAGATACGCAGTATTTT
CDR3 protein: CSAGRAGGADTQYF

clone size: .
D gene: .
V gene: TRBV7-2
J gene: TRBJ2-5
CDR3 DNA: TGTGCCAGCAGCTCAGGCCGGGCGCCCGGGTTGGCCCAGTACTTC
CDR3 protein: CASSSGRAPGLAQYF

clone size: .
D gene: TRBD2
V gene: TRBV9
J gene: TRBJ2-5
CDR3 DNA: TGTGCCAGCAGCGTGAGCGGGGAAGAGACCCAGTACTTC
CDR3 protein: CASSVSGEETQYF

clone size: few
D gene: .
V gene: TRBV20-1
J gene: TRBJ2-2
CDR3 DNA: TGCAGTGCTAGAGTTCTCGGGGGACAGACTAACACCGGGGAGCTGTTTTTT
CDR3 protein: CSARVLGGQTNTGELFF

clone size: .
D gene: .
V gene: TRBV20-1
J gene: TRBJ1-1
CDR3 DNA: TGCAGTGCTAGGTTCAGGGTTAAAACTGAAGCTTTCTTT
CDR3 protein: CSARFRVKTEAFF

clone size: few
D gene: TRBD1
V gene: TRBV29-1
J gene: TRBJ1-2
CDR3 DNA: TGCAGAGTTAGGAGGACAGGGGGCCACTATGGCTACACCTTC
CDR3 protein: CRVRRTGGHYGYTF

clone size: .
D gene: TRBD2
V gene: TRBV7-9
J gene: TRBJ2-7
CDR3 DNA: TGTGCCAGCAGCGCTCCGGGACTAGCTTGGGCGGACGAGCAGTACTTC
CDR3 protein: CASSAPGLAWADEQYF

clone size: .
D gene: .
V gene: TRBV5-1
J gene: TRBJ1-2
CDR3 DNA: TGCGCCAGCAGCACCGAAGGCTATGGCTACACCTTC
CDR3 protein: CASSTEGYGYTF

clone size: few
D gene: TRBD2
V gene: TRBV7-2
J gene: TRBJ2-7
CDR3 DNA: TGTGCCAGCAGCCGGGACTACCCTCCCTACGAGCAGTACTTC
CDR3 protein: CASSRDYPPYEQYF

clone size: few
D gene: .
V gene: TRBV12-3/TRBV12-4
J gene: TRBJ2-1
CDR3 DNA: TGTGCCAGCAGTCCCACGCCTACCTACAATGAGCAGTTCTTC
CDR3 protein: CASSPTPTYNEQFF

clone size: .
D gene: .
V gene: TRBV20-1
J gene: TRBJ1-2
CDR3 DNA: TGCAGTGCTAGAGGCAGCTATGGCTACACCTTC
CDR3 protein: CSARGSYGYTF

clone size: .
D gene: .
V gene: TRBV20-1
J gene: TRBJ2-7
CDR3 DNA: TGCAGTGCTAGTTGGGGGAGCCACGAGCAGTACTTC
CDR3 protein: CSASWGSHEQYF

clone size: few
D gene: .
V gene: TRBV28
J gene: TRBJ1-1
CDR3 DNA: TGTGCCATTCGTCCAGGGGTCCCCACTGAAGCTTTCTTT
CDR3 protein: CAIRPGVPTEAFF

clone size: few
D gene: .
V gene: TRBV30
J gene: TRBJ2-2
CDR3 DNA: TGTGCCTGGAGTGTGGGACACGCCGGGGAGCTGTTTTTT
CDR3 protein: CAWSVGHAGELFF

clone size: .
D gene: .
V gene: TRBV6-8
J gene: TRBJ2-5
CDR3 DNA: TGTGCCAGCAGCTACGAGGGGTCCCCCCTGCAGACCCAGTACTTC
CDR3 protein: CASSYEGSPLQTQYF

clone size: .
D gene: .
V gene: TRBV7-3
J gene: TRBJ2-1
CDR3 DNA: TGTGCCAGCAGCTCGTCGGGACAAAACAATGAGCAGTTCTTC
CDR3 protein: CASSSSGQNNEQFF

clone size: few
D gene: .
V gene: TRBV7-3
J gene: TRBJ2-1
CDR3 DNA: TGTGCCAGCAGCCCCCCCGATGGGAATGAGCAGTTCTTC
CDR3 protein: CASSPPDGNEQFF